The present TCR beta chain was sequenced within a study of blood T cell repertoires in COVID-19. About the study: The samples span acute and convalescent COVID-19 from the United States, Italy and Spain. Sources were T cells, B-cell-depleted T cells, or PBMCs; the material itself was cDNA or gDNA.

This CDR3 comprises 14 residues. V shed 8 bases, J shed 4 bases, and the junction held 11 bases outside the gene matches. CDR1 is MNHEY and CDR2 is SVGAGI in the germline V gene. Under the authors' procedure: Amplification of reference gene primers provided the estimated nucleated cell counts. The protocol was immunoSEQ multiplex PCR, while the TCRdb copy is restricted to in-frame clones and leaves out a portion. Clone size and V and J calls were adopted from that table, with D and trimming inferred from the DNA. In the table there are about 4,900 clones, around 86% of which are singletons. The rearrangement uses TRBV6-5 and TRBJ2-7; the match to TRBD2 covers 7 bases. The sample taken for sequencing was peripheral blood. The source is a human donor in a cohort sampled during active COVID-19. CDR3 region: CASQTGGGPYEQYF. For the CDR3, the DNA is TGTGCCAGCCAAACGGGGGGAGGGCCGTACGAGCAGTACTTC.